These 16 T cell receptor beta chains were all obtained from the same sample, sequenced in a study of T cells in Graves' hyperthyroidism and ophthalmopathy. The investigators amplified TCR beta CDR3 regions from RNA transcripts. The TCR CDR3 first-round RT-PCR relied on the HTBI primer set. Each CDR3 protein is one row after TCRdb ran MiXCR on the multiplex PCR reads. The table records a few hundred thousand distinct CDR3 sequences, 12% to 15% of them present only once. The sequencing input was blood. The receptors originated from a woman in her forties with Graves' ophthalmopathy.

This clonotype was picked up many times. The rearrangement joins TRBV28 to TRBJ2-2, with 7 bases fitting TRBD2. This CDR3 is built from 15 residues. With 8 bases clipped from V and 1 base from J, the junction kept 7 bases outside the gene matches. CDR1 is MDHEN, CDR2 SYDVKM, per germline. CDR3 sequence (DNA): TGTGCCAGCGTGGTCGCGGGGGAGAACACCGGGGAGCTGTTTTTT. Translation gives CASVVAGENTGELFF.

J is TRBJ1-4 and V is TRBV10-1; possible D gene TRBD1, 5 bases. Germline V CDR1 and CDR2: WNHNN, SYGVQD (reference sequence). Trimming removed 6 bases at V and 0 bases at J, with 11 bases between. The CDR3 extends over 15 amino acids. Here the CDR3 reads CASRGTDATNEKLFF. As DNA, the CDR3 is TGCGCCAGCAGGGGGACGGATGCAACTAATGAAAAACTGTTTTTT.

This clonotype was counted a few times. The J gene is TRBJ2-1, the V gene TRBV4-1, with D perhaps matching TRBD1 or TRBD2 (5 bases each). The CDR3 runs to 18 residues. Germline values: CDR1 MGHRA, CDR2 YSYEKL. The V end lost 0 bases, the J end lost 2 bases, and 17 bases lay between the germline ends. CDR3 amino acids: CASSQDISGPGAYNEQFF. CDR3 DNA: TGCGCCAGCAGCCAAGATATATCGGGGCCAGGCGCCTACAATGAGCAGTTCTTC.

This clonotype was seen many times. This sequence joins TRBV7-8 and TRBJ2-5, with D tentatively TRBD2 (7 bases). Germline values: CDR1 SGHVS, CDR2 FQNEAQ. CDR3 length: 15 amino acids. V lost 7 bases, J lost 4 bases, and 19 bases lay in between. The CDR3, as DNA: TGTGCCAGCACCCTGGGGGGCGGGGGAGGAGAGACCCAGTACTTC. Amino acids: CASTLGGGGGETQYF.

Ten or more counts support this clonotype. The rearrangement joins TRBV12-3 or TRBV12-4 to TRBJ2-1, with 13 bases that match TRBD2. The CDR3 spans 15 residues. Trimming cost V 7 bases and J 7 bases; bases outside gene matches: 7. CDR3 sequence: CASILGTSGANEQFF. The CDR3 nucleotides are TGTGCCAGCATCCTCGGGACTAGCGGGGCTAATGAGCAGTTCTTC.

This chain links TRBV12-3 or TRBV12-4 with TRBJ2-3; 15 bases map to TRBD2. The CDR3 covers 21 residues. Losses at the gene ends were 2 bases for V and 2 bases for J; bases not matched to a gene: 14. In nucleotides, the CDR3 is TGTGCCAGCAGTTTATTTCTCGGTTGGGGGACTAGCGGGGGGCCCACAGATACGCAGTATTTT. Protein product: CASSLFLGWGTSGGPTDTQYF.

This clonotype was seen ten or more times. The rearrangement joins TRBV2 to TRBJ1-5; weak D call: TRBD1 (5 bases). The germline gives CDR1 SNHLY, CDR2 FYNNEI. This CDR3 region has 14 residues. V lost 3 bases and J 7 bases, leaving 13 bases between the germline ends. CDR3 DNA: TGTGCCAGCAGTGAGGAAGGGGCCCGACAGCCCCAGCATTTT. Translation: CASSEEGARQPQHF.

This clonotype was observed a handful of times. The V and J genes are TRBV3-1 and TRBJ1-4; 7 bases line up with TRBD1. J gave up 7 bases and V 3 bases, and 8 bases lay outside the gene matches. Germline V CDR1 and CDR2: LGHDT, YNNKEL (reference sequence). The CDR3 is 15 amino acids. The CDR3 DNA reads TGTGCCAGCAGCCAGGCGACAGGGAGAGGTGAAAAACTGTTTTTT. It codes for CASSQATGRGEKLFF.

This clonotype came up a few times. The CDR3 DNA is TGTGCCAGCACCCGCGGGACTAGCACCGGGGAGCTGTTTTTT. It translates to CASTRGTSTGELFF. J is TRBJ2-2 and V is TRBV27; 8 bases are shared with TRBD2. V was clipped by 7 bases and J by 4 bases; unmatched bases: 5. Germline CDR1 MNHEY, CDR2 SMNVEV (reference sequence). The CDR3 runs to 14 residues.

This clonotype was observed many times. The chain has TRBV6-1 and TRBJ1-6, with D possibly being TRBD1 (5 bases). V was shortened by 3 bases and J by 7 bases, with 13 bases between the two germline ends. The CDR3 runs 15 residues. The germline CDR1 and CDR2 sequences are MNHNS and SASEGT. CDR3 nucleotide sequence: TGTGCCAGCAGTGACCCTCAGGGTTGGAATTCACCCCTCCACTTT. It codes for CASSDPQGWNSPLHF.

This clonotype was detected ten times or more. The rearrangement links TRBV7-9 to TRBJ1-4; possible D gene TRBD1, 5 bases. Germline values: CDR1 SEHNR, CDR2 FQNEAQ (reference sequence). CDR3 length equals 13 residues. The V end was cut by 6 bases, the J end by 11 bases, with 16 bases between. The CDR3 nucleotides read TGTGCCAGCAGGGGGACCGAATGGGGGAAACTGTTTTTT. Its protein product is CASRGTEWGKLFF.

Comments on this clonotype: Given a much more abundant clone one base away, this may be a read error. J is TRBJ2-3 and V is TRBV20-1; no clear D. The CDR3 consists of 14 residues. Germline V CDR1 and CDR2: DFQATT, SNEGSKA (reference sequence). The V gene lost 5 bases and the J gene lost 4 bases, with 16 bases spanning the gap. The CDR3 loop is CSAQTQIEADTQYF. Here the CDR3 DNA reads TGCAGTGCTCAGACTCAAATTGAGGCAGATACGCAGTATTTT.

The V call is TRBV20-1, the J call TRBJ2-5; 10 bases align to TRBD1. The CDR3 consists of 12 residues. Germline assignment: CDR1 DFQATT and CDR2 SNEGSKA (reference sequence). The V segment lost 3 bases and the J segment 12 bases; nucleotides outside the gene matches: 7. This CDR3 is CSASLGGTGEYF. The CDR3 nucleotides are TGCAGTGCTAGCCTCGGTGGGACAGGGGAGTACTTC.

The chain uses TRBV19 and TRBJ1-5; possibly TRBD1 for D (5 bases). Looked up from germline, CDR1 is LNHDA and CDR2 is SQIVND (reference sequence). CDR3 length: 15 residues. V lost 6 bases to trimming and J lost 4 bases, with 16 bases between them. CDR3 amino acids: CASRSPGRPNQPQHF. CDR3 nucleotide sequence: TGTGCCAGTAGATCCCCAGGGCGTCCTAATCAGCCCCAGCATTTT.

This clonotype was seen repeatedly, ten times or more. This chain links TRBV6-1 with TRBJ1-2; TRBD1 matches 7 bases. Germline V gives CDR1 MNHNS, CDR2 SASEGT. The CDR3 length is 14 residues. With 6 bases clipped from V and 4 bases from J, the junction kept 8 bases outside the gene matches. The DNA of the CDR3 is TGTGCCAGCAGCCAAGGGGGCTGGAGCTATGGCTACACCTTC. It specifies CASSQGGWSYGYTF.

This chain connects TRBV6-5 to TRBJ2-1; 13 bases agree with TRBD2. From germline, CDR1 is MNHEY and CDR2 SVGAGI. V dropped 4 bases and J dropped 10; count of bases not matched to a gene: 7. The CDR3 extends over 15 amino acids. The CDR3 DNA follows: TGTGCCAGCAGTTCACCGGGACTAGCGGGAATGGAGCAGTTCTTC. It is translated as CASSSPGLAGMEQFF.